One T cell receptor beta chain is described in this entry. A clone one base away is much larger, so this may be a read error. This likely comes from a read error, as the CDR3 has no conserved phenylalanine or tryptophan at its end. The data were obtained in a study of blood T cells in healthy people across ages. A second PCR of about 7 to 12 cycles used a sample-barcoded 5' primer and a J-beta primer mix. Carrying 12 random nucleotides, a template-switch adaptor labeled each individual cDNA molecule. Via MiXCR, TCRdb re-called the 5' RACE reads, giving one row per CDR3 protein. The sample consists of under 1 million distinct CDR3 sequences, approximately 48% of them appearing once. The CDR3 totals 13 residues. Germline V gives CDR1 SGHDT, CDR2 YYEEEE. Trimming removed 0 bases from V and 1 base from J, with 5 bases in between.

What was sequenced was blood. The sequence derives from a man between 60 and 70 years old in good health. The V call is TRBV5-6, the J call TRBJ2-7; no definite D call. DNA of the CDR3: TGTGCCAGCAGCTTGGACGTATCCTACGAGCAGTACTTA. As protein: CASSLDVSYEQYL.